The T cell receptor beta chain under discussion was sequenced for a study of cytomegalovirus exposure and HLA in healthy donors. Study overall: Drawn from HLA-typed donors, some 80 million unique TCRs were held in an early data release. The study's findings and limits: In a later analysis, at a false discovery rate of 0.05, over 15,000 TCR beta sequences were associated with HLA alleles. Serostatus for CMV was the only available immune exposure information.

The PCR used 60 Vbeta and 13 Jbeta primers. The method was immunoSEQ multiplex PCR; TCRdb's version includes in-frame clones alone and lacks a portion of them. The sample includes some 75,000 clones. Regarding this clone: What it binds is unknown.

Germline values: CDR1 MNHNS, CDR2 SASEGT. This CDR3 is 15 amino acids long. Trimming took 6 bases from V and 2 from J, leaving 17 bases between them. The TCR sequence derives from a boy between 5 and 17 years old in good health and CMV-seronegative. The rearrangement links TRBV6-1 to TRBJ2-7; D remains unclear. Sequencing was carried out using PBMCs. Written as DNA, the CDR3 is TGTGCCAGCAGCCCTACGGGTGAAGGCGCCTACGAGCAGTACTTC. It translates to CASSPTGEGAYEQYF.